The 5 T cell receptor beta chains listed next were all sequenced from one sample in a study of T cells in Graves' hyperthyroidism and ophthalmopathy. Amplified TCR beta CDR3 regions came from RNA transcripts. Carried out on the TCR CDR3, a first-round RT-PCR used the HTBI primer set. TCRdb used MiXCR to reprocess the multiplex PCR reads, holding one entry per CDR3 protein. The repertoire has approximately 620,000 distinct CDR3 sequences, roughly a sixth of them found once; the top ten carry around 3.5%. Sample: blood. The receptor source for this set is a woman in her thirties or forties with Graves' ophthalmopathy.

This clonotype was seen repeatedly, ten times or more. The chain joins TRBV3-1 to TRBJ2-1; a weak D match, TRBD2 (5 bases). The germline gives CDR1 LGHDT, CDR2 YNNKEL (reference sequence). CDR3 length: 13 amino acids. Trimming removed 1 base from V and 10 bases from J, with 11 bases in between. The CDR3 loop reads CASSQVDTGEQFF. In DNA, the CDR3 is TGTGCCAGCAGCCAAGTTGATACGGGAGAGCAGTTCTTC.

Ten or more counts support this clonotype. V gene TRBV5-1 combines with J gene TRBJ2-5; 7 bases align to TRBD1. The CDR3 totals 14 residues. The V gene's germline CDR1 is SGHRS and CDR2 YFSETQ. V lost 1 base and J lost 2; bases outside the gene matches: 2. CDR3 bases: TGCGCCAGCAGCTTGTCACAGGGGCAAGAGACCCAGTACTTC. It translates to CASSLSQGQETQYF.

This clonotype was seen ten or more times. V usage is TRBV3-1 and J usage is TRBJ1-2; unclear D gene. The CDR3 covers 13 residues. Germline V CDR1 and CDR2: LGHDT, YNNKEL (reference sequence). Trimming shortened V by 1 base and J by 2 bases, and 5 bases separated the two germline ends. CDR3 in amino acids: CASSQARNYGYTF. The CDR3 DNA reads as TGTGCCAGCAGCCAAGCAAGGAACTATGGCTACACCTTC.

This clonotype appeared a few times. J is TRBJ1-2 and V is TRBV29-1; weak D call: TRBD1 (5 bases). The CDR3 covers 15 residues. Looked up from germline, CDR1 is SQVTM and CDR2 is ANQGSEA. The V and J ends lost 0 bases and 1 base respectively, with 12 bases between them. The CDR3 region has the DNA TGCAGCGTTGAAGATCGGGACCGGGGTAACTATGGCTACACCTTC. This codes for CSVEDRDRGNYGYTF.

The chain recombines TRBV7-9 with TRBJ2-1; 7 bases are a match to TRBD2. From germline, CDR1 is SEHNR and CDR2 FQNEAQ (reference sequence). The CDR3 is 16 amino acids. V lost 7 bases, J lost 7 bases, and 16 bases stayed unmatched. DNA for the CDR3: TGTGCCAGCACCGCGCTCCCCGGGACTACCCGAAATGAGCAGTTCTTC. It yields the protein CASTALPGTTRNEQFF.